This is a list of T cell receptor beta chains from one sample in a study of human CD8 memory T cell subsets. TCRdb reanalyzed the 5' RACE reads and collapses them to one entry per CDR3 protein, without DNA. The specimen's table records some 12,000 distinct CDR3 sequences. The specimen sequenced was CD8+ T cells from PBMCs. These receptors all come from a human donor in good health. Each CDR3 is given with its conserved first and last residue. Some rows have no size entry. The others give once, few or many, or a class for an expanded clone.

TRBV20-1,NA,15,TRBJ2-5,CSARGTSGRFGSQYF
TRBV28,medium-sized,12,TRBJ2-1,CASSVSYNEQFF
TRBV5-1,NA,15,TRBJ2-3,CASSLSFRSTDTQYF
TRBV7-3,NA,15,TRBJ1-1,CASRTAMGSETEAFF
TRBV6-5,NA,14,TRBJ2-5,CASSVTAYQETQYF
TRBV28,NA,17,TRBJ2-1,CASSLEVLAGGYGEQFF
TRBV7-6,NA,13,TRBJ2-5,CASSLDFRETQYF
TRBV3-2,NA,15,TRBJ2-7,CASSQLAGVSYEQYF
TRBV4-1,NA,15,TRBJ2-2,CASSQESGNTGELFF
TRBV6-2/TRBV6-3,NA,14,TRBJ2-7,CASRTGTGPYEQYF
TRBV24-1,NA,12,TRBJ1-1,CATSDSGTEAFF
TRBV3-1,NA,14,TRBJ2-7,CASSLRQTSYEQYF
TRBV4-1,medium-sized,17,TRBJ1-1,CASSHGKTGGGNTEAFF
TRBV29-1,medium-sized,15,TRBJ2-5,CSVPLFRTREETQYF
TRBV6-2/TRBV6-3,NA,12,TRBJ2-7,CASSRGSYEQYF
TRBV2,NA,14,TRBJ2-3,CASIPGEGADTQYF
TRBV29-1,NA,12,TRBJ2-3,CSVEDLGDTQYF
TRBV7-2,NA,15,TRBJ2-1,CASSLRDRVNNEQFF
TRBV6-5,medium-sized,12,TRBJ2-1,CASSSSSDEQFF
TRBV2,NA,12,TRBJ2-7,CASLRGDYEQYF
TRBV4-3,NA,16,TRBJ2-1,CASSQGYGGRVNDQFF
TRBV12-3/TRBV12-4,medium-sized,14,TRBJ1-1,CASSLGGRGTEAFF
TRBV9,NA,14,TRBJ1-1,CASSIEGDSTEAFF
TRBV20-1,NA,11,TRBJ2-7,CSATGEDEQYF
TRBV27,medium-sized,12,TRBJ2-1,CASSFWGNEQFF
TRBV3-1,medium-sized,22,TRBJ2-1,CASSQQIDVRLVIVSSYNEQFF
TRBV20-1,NA,18,TRBJ2-1,CSARNPPSIPVVGYEQFF
TRBV12-3/TRBV12-4,medium-sized,14,TRBJ2-7,CASSEQGVRYEQYF
TRBV7-6,NA,16,TRBJ2-7,CASSLPSGDLVREQYF
TRBV28,NA,15,TRBJ2-5,CASSPPVYDQETQYF
TRBV24-1,NA,13,TRBJ2-2,CATSDKLAGELFF
TRBV20-1,NA,14,TRBJ2-5,CSAAPREMTETQYF
TRBV20-1,NA,13,TRBJ2-7,CSARSSDSYEQYF
TRBV9,NA,15,TRBJ2-7,CASSLQGGAFAEQYF
TRBV5-1,NA,17,TRBJ1-6,CASSSEAGSGYNSPLHF
TRBV29-1,medium-sized,15,TRBJ2-7,CSVETPWGGSYEQYF
TRBV14,NA,15,TRBJ2-3,CASSQGAASTDTQYF
TRBV20-1,NA,14,TRBJ2-3,CSATRAGGTDTQYF
TRBV7-2,medium-sized,15,TRBJ2-2,CASSGQGLAGWELFF
TRBV28,NA,15,TRBJ2-2,CASSPWDRNTGELFF
TRBV3-1,medium-sized,16,TRBJ2-5,CASSQEGTDLVGTQYF
TRBV10-3,NA,15,TRBJ2-1,CAISEPGSSYNEQFF
TRBV6-2/TRBV6-3,NA,17,TRBJ2-5,CASSYLGSGRVKETQYF
TRBV5-1,NA,12,TRBJ2-7,CASSLVGYEQYF
TRBV7-9,medium-sized,14,TRBJ2-7,CASSLPTGVYEQYF
TRBV14,medium-sized,12,TRBJ2-7,CASSETSYEQYF
TRBV14,medium-sized,19,TRBJ2-1,CASSQELMGLEGEYGEQFF
TRBV29-1,medium-sized,11,TRBJ1-1,CSGLKNTEAFF
TRBV5-1,NA,13,TRBJ1-1,CASKMGLDTEAFF
TRBV5-4,medium-sized,13,TRBJ2-2,CASSLEGTGELFF
TRBV2,NA,16,TRBJ2-3,CASNGGLAGRTDTQYF
TRBV19,NA,12,TRBJ2-7,CASSMGGDEQYF
TRBV4-1,NA,14,TRBJ1-5,CASSPDRGGQPQHF
TRBV5-1,NA,16,TRBJ2-7,CASSLLLAGEGHEQYF